Presented here are 21 T cell receptor beta chains from one specimen sequenced in a study of cytomegalovirus exposure and HLA in healthy donors. The PCR ran on 60 Vbeta and 13 Jbeta primers. Some clones are missing from TCRdb's copy, which holds only in-frame ones; the method was immunoSEQ multiplex PCR. Of tens of thousands of clones listed, roughly 70% are singletons. The sample comprised PBMCs. These receptors were obtained from a woman between 45 and 60 years old in good health and CMV-seropositive.

The V gene is TRBV7-6, the J gene TRBJ2-5; the match to TRBD2 covers 9 bases. The CDR3 consists of 16 residues. Germline assignment: CDR1 SGHVS and CDR2 FNYEAQ. After removal of 1 base from V and 2 bases from J, the junction contained 5 bases not matched to a gene. CDR3 nucleotide sequence: TGTGCCAGCAGCTTAGTCAGAGCGGGAGGACAAGAGACCCAGTACTTC. Translated, it gives CASSLVRAGGQETQYF.

The rearrangement links TRBV2 to TRBJ1-1; TRBD1 aligns across 11 bases. There are 18 residues in the CDR3. V trimming: 6 bases; J trimming: 1 base; junction bases outside the gene matches: 13. CDR1 and CDR2 from the germline V gene are SNHLY and FYNNEI. CDR3 nucleotide sequence: TGTGCCAGCAGCGAGCCGGACAGGGGGCGCCGGGGGAACACTGAAGCTTTCTTT. It specifies CASSEPDRGRRGNTEAFF.

The rearrangement links TRBV20-1 to TRBJ2-1; 7 nucleotides line up with TRBD1. The germline V gene encodes CDR1 DFQATT and CDR2 SNEGSKA (reference sequence). The CDR3 spans 11 residues. V lost 6 bases and J lost 14; bases outside the gene matches: 10. This chain's CDR3 is CSAVFRDRKFF. CDR3 bases: TGCAGTGCCGTCTTTCGGGACAGAAAGTTCTTC.

In its sample, this clone was seen once. The chain combines TRBV4-1 with TRBJ2-7; D gene ambiguous. The CDR3 covers 14 residues. Looked up from germline, CDR1 is MGHRA and CDR2 is YSYEKL. Trimming took 3 bases from V and 3 from J, leaving 12 bases between them. The CDR3 DNA reads TGCGCCAGCAGCCAGACATCTGGTATCTACGAGCAGTACTTC. It specifies CASSQTSGIYEQYF.

In nucleotides, the CDR3 is TGTGCCAGCAGCAAGGGACTAGCGGGGGAAACTAGCACAGATACGCAGTATTTT. It translates to CASSKGLAGETSTDTQYF. This chain uses TRBV4-2 with TRBJ2-3; 14 nucleotides match TRBD2. The trim removed 5 bases at V and 0 bases at J, leaving 7 bases unmatched. CDR3 size: 18 residues. The germline V gene has CDR1 LGHNA and CDR2 YNFKEQ.

This sequence joins TRBV5-8 and TRBJ2-1; TRBD2 aligns across 9 bases. This CDR3 is 15 amino acids long. V shed 3 bases, J shed 8 bases, and the junction held 9 bases outside the gene matches. Germline-derived CDR1 and CDR2 are SGHTS and YDEGEE. CDR3 coding DNA: TGTGCCAGCAGCTGGAGCGGGAGGAGCAGGTATGAGCAGTTCTTC. This codes for CASSWSGRSRYEQFF.

This chain uses TRBV28 with TRBJ1-4; 9 bases line up with TRBD1. With 6 bases clipped from V and 8 bases from J, the junction kept 7 bases outside the gene matches. There are 14 residues in the CDR3. From germline, CDR1 is MDHEN and CDR2 SYDVKM. CDR3 coding DNA: TGTGCCAGCAGGGGGGGACAGGGTGGGGAAAAACTGTTTTTT. It specifies CASRGGQGGEKLFF.

The V call is TRBV5-8, the J call TRBJ1-5; 9 bases line up with TRBD1. V shed 3 bases, J shed 6 bases, and the junction held 4 bases outside the gene matches. The CDR3 has 14 amino acids. Germline CDR1 is SGHTS and CDR2 is YDEGEE. CDR3 coding DNA: TGTGCCAGCAGCTCTGGACAGGGGATTCAGCCCCAGCATTTT. Translating it yields CASSSGQGIQPQHF. Based on the CDR3 plus reference TRBV5-8 and TRBJ1-5, the full variable domain is EAGVTQSPTHLIKTRGQQATLRCSPISGHTSVYWYQQALGLGLQFLLWYDEGEERNRGNFPPRFSGRQFPNYSSELNVNALELEDSALYLCASSSGQGIQPQHFGDGTRLSIL.

V usage is TRBV29-1 and J usage is TRBJ1-2; 10 nucleotides agree with TRBD1. Germline CDR1 reads SQVTM; CDR2 reads ANQGSEA. The CDR3 covers 12 residues. V shed 6 bases, J shed 8 bases, and the junction held 6 bases outside the gene matches. The DNA for the CDR3 is TGCAGCGTAGGGGGACAGGGGCTCGGCTACACCTTC. Its protein product is CSVGGQGLGYTF.

This clone was detected a few times. The genes are TRBV19 and TRBJ2-1; the D is unclear. Germline V gene lookup returns CDR1 LNHDA and CDR2 SQIVND (reference sequence). V dropped 3 bases and J dropped 4 bases, with 10 bases sitting between them. The CDR3 extends over 14 amino acids. This CDR3 is CASSILGLYNEQFF. The CDR3 bases are TGTGCCAGTAGTATCCTCGGGTTATACAATGAGCAGTTCTTC.

The chain is built from TRBV5-1 and TRBJ2-5, with D possibly matching TRBD2 (5 bases). CDR3 size: 16 residues. Trimming took off 0 bases at V and 5 bases at J, with 17 bases between the two ends. Germline V gene sequence: CDR1 SGHRS, CDR2 YFSETQ. Written as DNA, the CDR3 is TGCGCCAGCAGCTTGGGCCCAACTAGTTCCAGTGAGACCCAGTACTTC. Protein sequence: CASSLGPTSSSETQYF.

In its sample, this clone was seen a few times. The V call is TRBV4-3, the J call TRBJ2-3; 8 positions match TRBD2. The CDR3 totals 18 residues. Germline CDR1 and CDR2: LGHNA and YSLEER. The J segment lost 3 bases and the V segment lost 0 bases, leaving 11 bases of the junction unmatched. The CDR3 sequence is CASSQEEAGESLTDTQYF. The CDR3 DNA is TGCGCCAGCAGCCAAGAGGAAGCGGGAGAGAGCCTGACAGATACGCAGTATTTT.

The chain recombines TRBV11-3 with TRBJ1-1; weak D call: TRBD1 (5 bases). Germline V gene sequence: CDR1 SGHNT, CDR2 YENEEA. The CDR3 runs to 12 residues. Trimming stripped 1 base from V and 8 bases from J, with 8 bases between. The CDR3 loop reads CASSLGSGEAFF. In DNA form, the CDR3 reads TGTGCCAGCAGCTTAGGCTCAGGGGAAGCTTTCTTT.

The CDR3 DNA reads as TGTGCCAGCAGTTACTCCCTGAATACAGTCGGTGAAAAACTGTTTTTT. It translates to CASSYSLNTVGEKLFF. The chain uses TRBV6-6 and TRBJ1-4, with D unresolved. The CDR3 extends over 16 amino acids. Trimming took off 0 bases at V and 7 bases at J, with 15 bases between the two ends. Germline loops: CDR1 MNHNY, CDR2 SVGAGI (reference sequence).

This clone has just a few counts. The rearrangement links TRBV29-1 to TRBJ1-1; 9 bases align to TRBD1. Looked up from germline, CDR1 is SQVTM and CDR2 is ANQGSEA. The CDR3 totals 15 residues. V trimming: 5 bases; J trimming: 11 bases; junction bases outside the gene matches: 18. CDR3 in amino acids: CSVLNWDRVSQGAFF. DNA of the CDR3: TGCAGCGTTCTTAATTGGGACAGGGTTTCCCAAGGGGCTTTCTTT.

This chain joins TRBV7-9 and TRBJ1-5, with TRBD1 matching over 7 bases. The CDR3 totals 15 residues. Germline lookup yields CDR1 SEHNR and CDR2 FQNEAQ (reference sequence). The V gene end was trimmed by 9 bases and the J gene end by 3 bases; junction bases not matched to a gene: 11. The CDR3 spells CASEDLTGPNQPQHF. In DNA, the CDR3 is TGTGCCAGTGAGGACTTGACAGGGCCCAATCAGCCCCAGCATTTT.

This clone was recorded once. V usage is TRBV13 and J usage is TRBJ2-7; TRBD1 might be the D (5 bases). The CDR3 spans 14 residues. The germline V gene encodes CDR1 PRHDT and CDR2 FYEKMQ (reference sequence). The germline V and J ends were trimmed by 5 bases and 2 bases, with 13 bases remaining between them. CDR3 sequence reads: CASSHGDSTYEQYF. The CDR3 DNA is TGTGCCAGCAGCCACGGAGACAGCACCTACGAGCAGTACTTC.

This clone was counted a few times. The CDR3 spells CASSVGTGSNTEAFF. CDR3 nucleotide sequence: TGTGCCAGCAGCGTAGGGACAGGGTCGAACACTGAAGCTTTCTTT. The chain links TRBV9 to TRBJ1-1, with 8 bases aligning to TRBD1. J lost 1 base, V lost 0 bases, and 2 bases had no gene match. The CDR3 is 15 amino acids. Germline CDR1 and CDR2: SGDLS and YYNGEE.

As concerns this clone: Additional DNA sequences in this sample encode the identical CDR3. The chain couples TRBV7-9 to TRBJ2-7; 12 bases agree with TRBD2. CDR1 SEHNR and CDR2 FQNEAQ come from the germline V gene (reference sequence). The CDR3 is 14 amino acids. V shed 9 bases, J shed 5 bases, and the junction held 8 bases outside the gene matches. Here the CDR3 DNA reads TGTGCCAGTAGCCTACTAGCGGGAGGCCACGAGCAGTACTTC. It yields the protein CASSLLAGGHEQYF.

A single count supports this clone. The rearrangement joins TRBV18 to TRBJ2-7; possibly TRBD2 for D (5 bases). The ends were cut back, 5 bases at V and 4 bases at J, with 12 bases in the middle. Germline values: CDR1 KGHSH, CDR2 LQKENI. The CDR3 runs to 13 residues. The CDR3 sequence: CASSAGSRYEQYF. The CDR3 DNA reads as TGTGCCAGCTCAGCGGGTTCACGATACGAGCAGTACTTC.

The chain uses TRBV15 and TRBJ2-7; 8 nucleotides agree with TRBD1. CDR3 length: 14 amino acids. Germline assignment: CDR1 LNHNV and CDR2 YYDKDF (reference sequence). Trimming cost V 5 bases and J 2 bases; bases outside gene matches: 5. The CDR3: CATSPGQGPYEQYF. CDR3 nucleotide sequence: TGTGCCACCAGCCCCGGACAGGGCCCCTACGAGCAGTACTTC.